The 29 T cell receptor beta chains reported below all come from one sample, sequenced in a study of blood T cell repertoires in COVID-19. Sequenced by immunoSEQ multiplex PCR; TCRdb stores in-frame clones only, minus some. The sample has some 260,000 clones; almost 90% are singletons. The specimen sequenced was peripheral blood. Receptors were obtained from a man older than 75 with acute or convalescent COVID-19.

In its sample, this clone was seen a few times. V and J are TRBV2 and TRBJ2-1, with TRBD1 as a possible D gene (6 bases). The CDR3 is 10 amino acids. Germline V gene sequence: CDR1 SNHLY, CDR2 FYNNEI. V lost 8 bases, J lost 8 bases, and 7 bases lay in between. Here the CDR3 DNA reads TGTGCCAGCGAGGGGGATGAGCAGTTCTTC. This gives the protein CASEGDEQFF. Looking up the rest from reference TRBV2 and TRBJ2-1 gives the full variable domain: EPEVTQTPSHQVTQMGQEVILRCVPISNHLYFYWYRQILGQKVEFLVSFYNNEISEKSEIFDDQFSVERPDGSNFTLKIRSTKLEDSAMYFCASEGDEQFFGPGTRLTVL.

The V call is TRBV5-1, the J call TRBJ1-2; tentatively, D is TRBD1 (6 bases). CDR3 length: 15 amino acids. Trimming removed 0 bases from V and 2 bases from J, with 11 bases in between. Germline CDR1 is SGHRS and CDR2 is YFSETQ. The chain's CDR3 is CASSLAGDLNYGYTF. DNA for the CDR3: TGCGCCAGCAGCTTGGCAGGGGACCTAAACTATGGCTACACCTTC.

The chain joins TRBV10-3 to TRBJ2-2; 9 bases align to TRBD2. The CDR3 contains 15 residues. Germline values: CDR1 ENHRY, CDR2 SYGVKD. J gave up 7 bases and V 3 bases, and 6 bases lay outside the gene matches. The CDR3 DNA is TGTGCCATCAGTGACCCTAGCGGGGAAGTCGGGGAGCTGTTTTTT. Amino acids: CAISDPSGEVGELFF.

This clone was recorded a few times. The chain uses TRBV7-9 and TRBJ1-3, with D perhaps TRBD1 (5 bases). Germline CDR1 is SEHNR and CDR2 is FQNEAQ (reference sequence). The CDR3 covers 17 residues. V lost 5 bases to trimming and J lost 0 bases, with 17 bases between them. CDR3 amino acids: CASSLMTATDSGNTIYF. DNA for the CDR3: TGTGCCAGCAGCCTCATGACAGCTACCGACTCTGGAAACACCATATATTTT.

The chain uses TRBV5-6 and TRBJ2-2; D call uncertain. Trimming removed 1 base at V and 1 base at J, with 5 bases between. The length of the CDR3 is 14 residues. Germline V gene sequence: CDR1 SGHDT, CDR2 YYEEEE. The CDR3 coding sequence is TGTGCCAGCAGCTTGTCCTGGAACACCGGGGAGCTGTTTTTT. Encoded protein: CASSLSWNTGELFF.

This sequence joins TRBV6-5 and TRBJ2-7, with a possible D match to TRBD1 (6 bases). This CDR3 comprises 14 residues. With 2 bases removed from V and 6 bases from J, the gap between germline ends came to 14 bases. Germline CDR1 is MNHEY and CDR2 is SVGAGI. CDR3 coding DNA: TGTGCCAGCAGTTACAGGACAGATTGGTCCGAGCAGTACTTC. Translation gives CASSYRTDWSEQYF.

This rearrangement joins TRBV6-5 to TRBJ2-1; the D gene is possibly TRBD1 (5 bases). V lost 2 bases and J 8 bases, leaving 16 bases between the germline ends. From germline, CDR1 is MNHEY and CDR2 SVGAGI. The CDR3 runs to 15 residues. The CDR3 spells CASSYEVRAVDEQFF. DNA of the CDR3: TGTGCCAGCAGTTACGAAGTCAGGGCTGTGGATGAGCAGTTCTTC.

The chain has TRBV15 and TRBJ2-7, with a possible D match to TRBD2 (6 bases). Trimming shortened V by 2 bases and J by 1 base, and 9 bases separated the two germline ends. The CDR3 is 14 residues long. Germline lookup yields CDR1 LNHNV and CDR2 YYDKDF (reference sequence). The CDR3 region has the DNA TGTGCCACCAGCAGAAGTGCGGGATCCTACGAGCAGTACTTC. As protein: CATSRSAGSYEQYF. The full variable domain, completed using reference TRBV15 and TRBJ2-7, is DAMVIQNPRYQVTQFGKPVTLSCSQTLNHNVMYWYQQKSSQAPKLLFHYYDKDFNNEADTPDNFQSRRPNTSFCFLDIRSPGLGDTAMYLCATSRSAGSYEQYFGPGTRLTVT.

This sequence joins TRBV14 and TRBJ1-5; 8 bases agree with TRBD1. From germline, CDR1 is SGHDN and CDR2 FVKESK. This CDR3 is built from 17 residues. J lost 0 bases, V lost 6 bases, and 10 bases had no gene match. CDR3 residues: CASRLPDRANSNQPQHF. The CDR3 DNA reads TGTGCCAGCAGGCTACCGGACAGGGCGAATAGCAATCAGCCCCAGCATTTT.

V usage is TRBV14 and J usage is TRBJ1-6; D unresolved. Trimming removed 6 bases from V and 8 bases from J, with 8 bases in between. There are 12 residues in the CDR3. Germline lookup yields CDR1 SGHDN and CDR2 FVKESK. CDR3 in amino acids: CASSRLDSPLHF. The CDR3 nucleotides read TGTGCCAGCAGTCGACTCGATTCACCCCTCCACTTT.

The V gene is TRBV10-3, the J gene TRBJ2-7; 8 positions match TRBD1. V gave up 6 bases and J gave up 0 bases; unmatched junction bases: 7. In germline, CDR1 is ENHRY, CDR2 SYGVKD. The CDR3 covers 15 residues. The CDR3 reads CAIRDHDRGSYEQYF. Here the CDR3 DNA reads TGTGCCATCAGGGACCACGACAGGGGCTCCTACGAGCAGTACTTC.

The CDR3 loop is CASSPGYNEQFF. CDR3 sequence (DNA): TGTGCCAGTAGTCCGGGCTACAATGAGCAGTTCTTC. The chain combines TRBV19 with TRBJ2-1; D uncertain. Germline V gives CDR1 LNHDA, CDR2 SQIVND (reference sequence). CDR3 length: 12 amino acids. Between the trimmed V and J ends, which lost 5 bases and 3 bases, there was a span of 5 bases.

V and J are TRBV11-2 and TRBJ2-1, with 10 bases that match TRBD2. V was pared by 4 bases and J by 10 bases, with 13 bases of the junction left unmatched. This CDR3 region has 16 residues. The germline CDR1 and CDR2 sequences are SGHAT and FQNNGV. CDR3 sequence (DNA): TGTGCCAGCAGCTCGGGCGCTACTAGCGGGGCTAGAGAGCAGTTCTTC. Its translation is CASSSGATSGAREQFF.

This chain connects TRBV4-2 to TRBJ1-2; a weak D match, TRBD1 (5 bases). The germline CDR1 and CDR2 sequences are LGHNA and YNFKEQ. With 0 bases removed from V and 4 bases from J, the gap between germline ends came to 9 bases. CDR3 length: 14 residues. The CDR3 region is CASSQDPGGYGYTF. In DNA form, the CDR3 reads TGTGCCAGCAGCCAAGATCCGGGGGGCTATGGCTACACCTTC.

This chain connects TRBV25-1 to TRBJ2-1; 14 positions agree with TRBD2. With 3 bases clipped from V and 10 bases from J, the junction kept 14 bases outside the gene matches. The CDR3 runs to 18 residues. Looked up from germline, CDR1 is MGHDK and CDR2 is SYGVNS. The CDR3 reads CASSDRPGTSGSIREQFF. CDR3 nucleotides: TGTGCCAGCAGTGATCGCCCCGGGACTAGCGGGAGTATAAGAGAGCAGTTCTTC.

The rearrangement joins TRBV11-3 to TRBJ2-1; the match to TRBD2 covers 13 bases. The CDR3 covers 16 residues. CDR1 SGHNT and CDR2 YENEEA come from the germline V gene. Germline trimming cut 1 base from V and 5 bases from J; bases unmatched to any gene: 2. The CDR3 sequence is CASSLGGTSGDNEQFF. The CDR3 coding sequence is TGTGCCAGCAGCTTAGGTGGGACTAGCGGGGACAATGAGCAGTTCTTC.

This clone was detected only a few times. The rearrangement joins TRBV11-2 to TRBJ1-4, with 7 positions matching TRBD1. V was pared by 6 bases and J by 4 bases, with 11 bases of the junction left unmatched. The CDR3 covers 16 residues. CDR1 SGHAT and CDR2 FQNNGV come from the germline V gene. The CDR3 is CASSPTGAQGNEKLFF. The CDR3 DNA reads TGTGCCAGCAGTCCAACAGGGGCGCAGGGTAATGAAAAACTGTTTTTT.

The chain links TRBV7-8 to TRBJ1-5, with TRBD1 matching 8 bases. CDR1 SGHVS and CDR2 FQNEAQ come from the germline V gene. The CDR3 consists of 13 residues. J was trimmed by 9 bases and V by 3 bases; bases with no gene match: 4. Written as DNA, the CDR3 is TGTGCCAGCAGCTTGACAGGGGAAGGGCCCCAGCATTTT. It translates to CASSLTGEGPQHF. Combining the CDR3 with reference TRBV7-8 and TRBJ1-5 gives the whole variable domain GAGVSQSPRYKVAKRGQDVALRCDPISGHVSLFWYQQALGQGPEFLTYFQNEAQLDKSGLPSDRFFAERPEGSVSTLKIQRTQQEDSAVYLCASSLTGEGPQHFGDGTRLSIL.

The J gene is TRBJ2-5, the V gene TRBV7-2; possible D gene TRBD1, 6 bases. The V gene's germline CDR1 is SGHTA and CDR2 FQGNSA. CDR3 length: 15 residues. The germline V and J ends were trimmed by 4 bases and 0 bases, with 12 bases remaining between them. CDR3 coding DNA: TGTGCCAGCAGCTCGAGCAGGGGTAACCAAGAGACCCAGTACTTC. This translates into CASSSSRGNQETQYF.

The CDR3 sequence: CASSLEGGTEAFF. The CDR3 DNA reads as TGTGCCAGCAGCTTAGAAGGGGGCACTGAAGCTTTCTTT. The rearrangement joins TRBV7-6 to TRBJ1-1, with D possibly matching TRBD1 (6 bases). The V gene lost 1 base and the J gene lost 4 bases, with 7 bases spanning the gap. The CDR3 has 13 residues. In germline, CDR1 is SGHVS, CDR2 FNYEAQ.

This clone was detected once. This sequence joins TRBV3-1 (or the pseudogene TRBV3-2) and TRBJ2-3; 8 nucleotides align to TRBD2. J lost 5 bases, V lost 4 bases, and 8 bases had no gene match. The CDR3 contains 15 residues. Germline CDR1 reads LGHDT; CDR2 reads YNNKEL (reference sequence). The CDR3 region is CASSPSGTRKDTQYF. In DNA, the CDR3 is TGTGCCAGCAGCCCTTCCGGGACTAGAAAAGATACGCAGTATTTT.

V and J are TRBV5-5 and TRBJ1-6; perhaps TRBD1 as D (5 bases). Germline values: CDR1 SGHKS, CDR2 YYEKEE (reference sequence). The CDR3 contains 15 residues. With 4 bases removed from V and 10 bases from J, the gap between germline ends came to 18 bases. CDR3 bases: TGTGCCAGCAGCCCAGACGTTCAGGGCCCCTCACCCCTCCACTTT. This translates into CASSPDVQGPSPLHF.

The chain is built from TRBV3-1 (or the pseudogene TRBV3-2) and TRBJ1-1; 7 bases line up with TRBD1. V lost 4 bases, J lost 5 bases, and 7 bases stayed unmatched. Germline V gene lookup returns CDR1 LGHDT and CDR2 YNNKEL (reference sequence). There are 14 residues in the CDR3. The CDR3 protein is CASSRDREGTEAFF. In DNA form, the CDR3 reads TGTGCCAGCAGCCGAGACAGGGAGGGAACTGAAGCTTTCTTT.

The chain has TRBV5-6 and TRBJ2-7, with TRBD1 identical over 8 bases. With V trimmed by 2 bases and J by 6 bases, 7 bases remained unmatched. From germline, CDR1 is SGHDT and CDR2 YYEEEE. This CDR3 is 14 amino acids long. CDR3 nucleotide sequence: TGTGCCAGCAGCTTTAGACAGGGGTTCACCGAGCAGTACTTC. It is translated as CASSFRQGFTEQYF.

The rearrangement uses TRBV19 and TRBJ1-6; 10 nucleotides match TRBD1. The germline V gene has CDR1 LNHDA and CDR2 SQIVND (reference sequence). The CDR3 consists of 14 residues. V gave up 8 bases and J gave up 5 bases; unmatched junction bases: 3. Here the CDR3 reads CASRDRGNNSPLHF. The CDR3 bases are TGTGCCAGTCGGGACAGGGGTAATAATTCACCCCTCCACTTT.

The chain has TRBV15 and TRBJ1-6; 7 bases align to TRBD1. With 5 bases clipped from V and 5 bases from J, the junction kept 6 bases outside the gene matches. The CDR3 runs 15 residues. From germline, CDR1 is LNHNV and CDR2 YYDKDF (reference sequence). The CDR3 region is CATSGRQGNNSPLHF. The CDR3 nucleotides read TGTGCCACCAGCGGGAGACAGGGCAATAATTCACCCCTCCACTTT.

This sequence joins TRBV11-2 and TRBJ1-1; weak D call: TRBD1 (6 bases). Trimming took off 1 base at V and 3 bases at J, with 9 bases between the two ends. There are 14 residues in the CDR3. The germline gives CDR1 SGHAT, CDR2 FQNNGV. The CDR3 is CASSLVQGDTEAFF. DNA of the CDR3: TGTGCCAGCAGCTTAGTACAGGGAGACACTGAAGCTTTCTTT.

The V gene is TRBV9, the J gene TRBJ2-2; 7 bases match TRBD2. This CDR3 has 19 residues. Germline values: CDR1 SGDLS, CDR2 YYNGEE. Trimming removed 3 bases from V and 1 base from J; junction bases left unmatched: 15. The CDR3 spells CASSAPTGYAGENTGELFF. Here the CDR3 DNA reads TGTGCCAGCAGCGCACCCACCGGGTATGCGGGAGAGAACACCGGGGAGCTGTTTTTT.

The chain employs TRBV7-3 and TRBJ1-1; D gene ambiguous. The CDR3 sequence is 13 residues long. Germline V gives CDR1 SGHTA, CDR2 FQGTGA. V lost 5 bases and J 4 bases, leaving 11 bases between the germline ends. CDR3 DNA sequence: TGTGCCAGCAGCCCCTCTGCGGGCACTGAAGCTTTCTTT. Its protein is CASSPSAGTEAFF.